What follows are 29 T cell receptor beta chains derived from one specimen sequenced in a study of cytotoxic CD8 clonotypes in ibrutinib-treated CLL. Assay: immunoSEQ multiplex PCR; the TCRdb copy retains only in-frame clones and omits some. The sample lists approximately 26,000 clones; approximately 85% were seen once. The source material was PBMCs, sampled after 24 months of ibrutinib treatment. These receptors came from a human donor with chronic lymphocytic leukemia.

This rearrangement joins TRBV19 to TRBJ1-2; 7 bases are a match to TRBD1. CDR1 LNHDA and CDR2 SQIVND come from the germline V gene (reference sequence). J lost 5 bases, V lost 5 bases, and 8 bases had no gene match. The CDR3 loop spans 14 amino acids. Here the CDR3 reads CASSETGTAYGYTF. CDR3 bases: TGTGCCAGTAGTGAGACAGGGACGGCGTATGGCTACACCTTC.

This chain connects TRBV4-1 to TRBJ1-1; 9 bases fit TRBD1. The ends lost 3 bases at V and 4 bases at J; junction bases unmatched: 9. The CDR3 sequence is 16 residues long. Germline CDR1 and CDR2: MGHRA and YSYEKL. CDR3 nucleotide sequence: TGCGCCAGCAGCCATGTACCGGGACAGGGAACCACTGAAGCTTTCTTT. Translating it yields CASSHVPGQGTTEAFF.

This sequence joins TRBV2 and TRBJ2-5; TRBD2 agrees at 11 bases. CDR1 and CDR2 from the germline V gene are SNHLY and FYNNEI. V was pared by 3 bases and J by 5 bases, with 14 bases of the junction left unmatched. The CDR3 is 18 amino acids. CDR3 DNA sequence: TGTGCCAGCAGTGACCGCCTAGCGGGGGGTCCCACCGAGGAGACCCAGTACTTC. This gives the protein CASSDRLAGGPTEETQYF.

The chain links TRBV10-3 to TRBJ2-3, with 8 bases that match TRBD1. Trimming took 5 bases from V and 2 from J; bases not matched to a gene: 6. Germline V CDR1 and CDR2: ENHRY, SYGVKD. The CDR3 consists of 15 residues. The CDR3 DNA reads as TGTGCCATCAGTACAGGACAGGGAGACACAGATACGCAGTATTTT. This codes for CAISTGQGDTDTQYF.

The chain has TRBV9 and TRBJ2-2, with D possibly TRBD1 on 6 matching bases. Germline V gives CDR1 SGDLS, CDR2 YYNGEE. The CDR3 covers 14 residues. V was pared by 4 bases and J by 4 bases, with 11 bases between. The CDR3 is CASSSQGGTGELFF. CDR3 nucleotides: TGTGCCAGCAGCTCACAAGGGGGCACCGGGGAGCTGTTTTTT.

This clone occurred once. This chain connects TRBV19 to TRBJ1-2; D perhaps matches TRBD1 (5 bases). CDR3 length: 17 residues. Trimming pared 6 bases from V and 0 bases from J, leaving 20 bases between. The V gene's germline CDR1 is LNHDA and CDR2 SQIVND (reference sequence). DNA of the CDR3: TGTGCCAGTAGAAGCCGCGCAGGGAAAATAGCTAACTATGGCTACACCTTC. This codes for CASRSRAGKIANYGYTF.

J is TRBJ2-2 and V is TRBV14; no clear D gene. The CDR3 sequence is 16 residues long. Germline CDR1 reads SGHDN; CDR2 reads FVKESK. Trimming pared 5 bases from V and 0 bases from J, leaving 13 bases between. CDR3 loop: CASSSLGRTNTGELFF. CDR3 DNA: TGTGCCAGCAGCTCCCTGGGCAGGACGAACACCGGGGAGCTGTTTTTT.

The chain recombines TRBV6-6 with TRBJ2-7; possibly TRBD2 for D (6 bases). Germline loops: CDR1 MNHNY, CDR2 SVGAGI (reference sequence). There are 15 residues in the CDR3. Between the trimmed V and J ends, which lost 0 bases and 3 bases, there was a span of 12 bases. CDR3 DNA sequence: TGTGCCAGCAGTTACTCGGTTGGAGGGATCTACGAGCAGTACTTC. This translates into CASSYSVGGIYEQYF.

The chain has TRBV6-5 and TRBJ1-3; 9 nucleotides agree with TRBD1. The CDR3 is 14 residues long. With V trimmed by 4 bases and J by 3 bases, 1 base remained unmatched. Germline assignment: CDR1 MNHEY and CDR2 SVGAGI. This chain's CDR3 is CASSWTGVGNTIYF. The CDR3 region has the DNA TGTGCCAGCAGTTGGACAGGGGTTGGAAACACCATATATTTT.

V and J are TRBV4-1 and TRBJ1-2; TRBD1 matches 7 bases. J was trimmed by 5 bases and V by 3 bases; bases with no gene match: 3. Germline CDR1 MGHRA, CDR2 YSYEKL. The CDR3 totals 13 residues. The chain's CDR3 is CASSHQDRYGYTF. CDR3 bases: TGCGCCAGCAGCCATCAGGACAGGTATGGCTACACCTTC.

The rearrangement joins TRBV7-3 to TRBJ2-5, with D tentatively TRBD2 (6 bases). The germline CDR1 and CDR2 sequences are SGHTA and FQGTGA. V gave up 8 bases and J gave up 1 base, with 17 bases separating them. This CDR3 is 15 amino acids long. The CDR3 coding sequence is TGTGCCAGCTCCCCGGGGGTGGGTCTCCAAGAGACCCAGTACTTC. Translating it yields CASSPGVGLQETQYF.

This clone turned up a few times. The rearrangement joins TRBV27 to TRBJ1-5; D remains unclear. The CDR3 extends over 14 amino acids. V lost 8 bases to trimming and J lost 1 base, with 12 bases between them. CDR1 and CDR2 (germline): MNHEY, SMNVEV (reference sequence). The DNA of the CDR3 is TGTGCCAGCGGGAGGTTGGGCAGCAATCAGCCCCAGCATTTT. Protein sequence: CASGRLGSNQPQHF.

This clone turned up a few times. DNA of the CDR3: TGTGCCAGCAGTTACTCGGGACCTCATGGGAATCAGCCCCAGCATTTT. This sequence encodes CASSYSGPHGNQPQHF. The V and J genes are TRBV6-6 and TRBJ1-5, with D possibly TRBD1 on 5 matching bases. CDR3 length equals 16 residues. The V and J ends lost 0 bases and 4 bases respectively, with 13 bases between them. Per germline, CDR1 MNHNY and CDR2 SVGAGI (reference sequence).

This chain uses TRBV5-5 with TRBJ2-7; 8 bases map to TRBD1. The CDR3 is 14 residues long. Germline values: CDR1 SGHKS, CDR2 YYEKEE (reference sequence). V shed 3 bases, J shed 3 bases, and the junction held 5 bases outside the gene matches. CDR3 sequence: CASSSQGGHYEQYF. In DNA, the CDR3 is TGTGCCAGCAGCTCACAGGGGGGACACTACGAGCAGTACTTC.

This clone was found a few times. This chain connects TRBV19 to TRBJ1-5; perhaps TRBD1 as D (6 bases). V was cut by 6 bases and J by 6 bases, with 21 bases left in between. Germline CDR1 is LNHDA and CDR2 is SQIVND (reference sequence). This CDR3 contains 16 residues. The DNA for the CDR3 is TGTGCCAGTAGGACAGGTAGAGTCGCGGGGGGTCAGCCCCAGCATTTT. Translated: CASRTGRVAGGQPQHF.

This clone has just one count. The chain couples TRBV9 to TRBJ2-1; 7 nucleotides align to TRBD2. The CDR3 runs to 17 residues. The V gene's germline CDR1 is SGDLS and CDR2 YYNGEE. The V segment lost 0 bases and the J segment 1 base; nucleotides outside the gene matches: 7. CDR3 coding DNA: TGTGCCAGCAGCGTAGAAGGTAGCGGGTTTTCCTACAATGAGCAGTTCTTC. It encodes CASSVEGSGFSYNEQFF.

The chain has TRBV19 and TRBJ1-4, with TRBD1 matching over 8 bases. The CDR3 spans 14 residues. Germline CDR1 is LNHDA and CDR2 is SQIVND (reference sequence). The junction had 4 bases not matched to a gene; V was cut back by 5 bases and J by 5 bases. The CDR3 spells CASSVGQGNEKLFF. For the CDR3, the DNA is TGTGCCAGTAGTGTAGGACAGGGAAATGAAAAACTGTTTTTT.

V is TRBV6-5 and J is TRBJ1-1, with D unresolved. Trimming left V 6 bases short and J 1 base short, with 12 bases between. The CDR3 loop spans 14 amino acids. Germline V lookup: CDR1 MNHEY, CDR2 SVGAGI. The DNA for the CDR3 is TGTGCCAGCAGCTCACGGACGGGGAACACTGAAGCTTTCTTT. It is translated as CASSSRTGNTEAFF.

The V and J genes are TRBV5-4 and TRBJ2-7; D may be TRBD2 (5 bases). The germline V and J ends were trimmed by 9 bases and 0 bases, with 10 bases remaining between them. CDR1 is SGHNT, CDR2 YYREEE, per germline (reference sequence). The CDR3 runs 12 residues. CDR3 residues: CATAGDSYEQYF. CDR3 bases: TGTGCCACCGCGGGTGACTCCTACGAGCAGTACTTC.

This clone was counted once. V gene TRBV19 combines with J gene TRBJ1-2, with unresolved D. Per the germline V gene, CDR1 is LNHDA and CDR2 is SQIVND (reference sequence). CDR3 size: 14 residues. V was clipped by 5 bases and J by 5 bases, with 15 bases between them. The CDR3 spells CASSPPAVEYGYTF. The CDR3 DNA reads as TGTGCCAGTAGTCCCCCGGCGGTCGAGTATGGCTACACCTTC.

The rearrangement uses TRBV6-5 and TRBJ1-3; no firm D call. The V end lost 0 bases, the J end lost 3 bases, and 0 bases lay between the germline ends. From germline, CDR1 is MNHEY and CDR2 SVGAGI. The CDR3 spans 12 residues. This CDR3 is CASSYSGNTIYF. CDR3 coding DNA: TGTGCCAGCAGTTACTCTGGAAACACCATATATTTT.

A few counts support this clone. The J gene is TRBJ1-4, the V gene TRBV5-6; D is unclear. The CDR3 is made up of 15 amino acids. CDR1 is SGHDT, CDR2 YYEEEE, per germline. V was trimmed by 0 bases and J by 3 bases, leaving 9 bases between them. CDR3 region: CASSLGIQPNEKLFF. DNA of the CDR3: TGTGCCAGCAGCTTGGGGATCCAGCCTAATGAAAAACTGTTTTTT.

V usage is TRBV29-1 and J usage is TRBJ1-2; 10 bases are shared with TRBD1. The CDR3 consists of 13 residues. V shed 5 bases, J shed 2 bases, and the junction held 2 bases outside the gene matches. Germline CDR1 reads SQVTM; CDR2 reads ANQGSEA. CDR3 nucleotide sequence: TGCAGCGTTCGGACAGGGGGGAACTATGGCTACACCTTC. Translation gives CSVRTGGNYGYTF.

Only one count was recorded for this clone. Relative to the germline gene, one junction end is altered; a read error may explain this. This chain joins TRBV15 and TRBJ2-1; D remains unclear. The CDR3 has 16 amino acids. Germline CDR1 is LNHNV and CDR2 is YYDKDF (reference sequence). CDR3 sequence: CATSRDESLSHNEQFF. CDR3 DNA: TGTGCCACCAGCAGAGATGAGTCTCTCTCCCACAATGAGCAGTTCTTC.

The V gene is TRBV7-9, the J gene TRBJ1-6; D is perhaps TRBD1 (5 bases). Germline V gene sequence: CDR1 SEHNR, CDR2 FQNEAQ (reference sequence). The CDR3 consists of 12 residues. Trimming took off 5 bases at V and 10 bases at J, with 9 bases between the two ends. The CDR3 spells CASSGGNSPLHF. The CDR3 DNA reads as TGTGCCAGCAGCGGGGGTAACTCACCCCTCCACTTT.

V gene TRBV7-6 combines with J gene TRBJ1-6; D ambiguous. Per the germline V gene, CDR1 is SGHVS and CDR2 is FNYEAQ. V gave up 2 bases and J gave up 3 bases, with 11 bases separating them. The CDR3 is 16 amino acids. Here the CDR3 reads CASSLSRPGYNSPLHF. CDR3 DNA sequence: TGTGCCAGCAGCTTAAGTCGGCCAGGCTATAATTCACCCCTCCACTTT.

This chain connects TRBV11-1 to TRBJ2-7; D remains unclear. Germline values: CDR1 SGHAT, CDR2 FQDESV (reference sequence). V lost 2 bases to trimming and J lost 2 bases, with 10 bases between them. This CDR3 comprises 14 residues. As DNA, the CDR3 is TGTGCCAGCAGCTTAAGGTTAACTGCCTACGAGCAGTACTTC. Amino acids: CASSLRLTAYEQYF.

The chain combines TRBV7-2 with TRBJ2-7; 10 bases agree with TRBD1. The CDR3 spans 15 residues. Germline assignment: CDR1 SGHTA and CDR2 FQGNSA. J gave up 5 bases and V 5 bases, and 9 bases lay outside the gene matches. CDR3 sequence reads: CASSQAGQGFHEQYF. The DNA of the CDR3 is TGTGCCAGCAGCCAGGCGGGACAGGGGTTCCACGAGCAGTACTTC.

V is TRBV5-6 and J is TRBJ1-1; D call uncertain. The CDR3 sequence is 19 residues long. V was shortened by 0 bases and J by 7 bases, with 28 bases between the two germline ends. Germline values: CDR1 SGHDT, CDR2 YYEEEE. The CDR3 DNA reads as TGTGCCAGCAGCTTGGAGTTAACCAGTGGGAGGCCGGGGTCGGTTGAAGCTTTCTTT. It is translated as CASSLELTSGRPGSVEAFF.